The text below deals with one T cell receptor (beta chain). V was pared by 4 bases and J by 0 bases, with 10 bases between. This CDR3 has 15 residues. The germline V gene has CDR1 LNHDA and CDR2 SQIVND (reference sequence). Per the authors' pipeline: Amplification of reference gene primers was used by the study to estimate nucleated cell counts. Using immunoSEQ multiplex PCR, the repertoire was profiled, and TCRdb retains in-frame clones only, with some absent. That table supplies the V and J calls and clone size; D and trimming were determined from the DNA. The table has about 82,000 clones, around 89% seen once. The data originate from a study of blood T cell repertoires in COVID-19. Study summary: PBMCs, B-cell-depleted T cells, or T cells were the source of the cDNA or gDNA that made up the material.

The source is a woman in her fifties or sixties with acute COVID-19. The specimen sequenced was PBMCs or T cells enriched from blood (not recorded which). The V call is TRBV19, the J call TRBJ1-5, with a weak D call TRBD1 (5 bases). In nucleotides, the CDR3 is TGTGCCAGTAGTACCGGGGGTCTTAGCAATCAGCCCCAGCATTTT. It specifies CASSTGGLSNQPQHF.